This TCR beta chain was captured in a study of CD8 T cells in Susac syndrome. The germline CDR1 and CDR2 sequences are LGHDT and YNNKEL (reference sequence). V shed 2 bases and J shed 4 bases, with 14 bases lying between them. This CDR3 is 16 amino acids long. Negative isolation yielded the CD8+ and CD4+ T cells, while FACS enriched the TEMRA cells. Reverse transcription of 0.5 to 1 ug RNA was performed with random hexamers. TCRdb processed the immunoSEQ multiplex PCR reads anew with MiXCR; each CDR3 protein has one entry. The table includes over 95,000 distinct CDR3 sequences, 80% to 95% detected once.

This clonotype originated in a human donor in good health. The chain has TRBV3-1 and TRBJ2-2; a possible D gene is TRBD1 (6 bases). Sequencing used CD4+ T cells from PBMCs. The CDR3: CASSQMGASATGELFF. For the CDR3, the DNA is TGTGCCAGCAGCCAAATGGGGGCGTCGGCCACCGGGGAGCTGTTTTTT. Filled out from reference TRBV3-1 and TRBJ2-2, the complete variable domain reads DTAVSQTPKYLVTQMGNDKSIKCEQNLGHDTMYWYKQDSKKFLKIMFSYNNKELIINETVPNRFSPKSPDKAHLNLHINSLELGDSAVYFCASSQMGASATGELFFGEGSRLTVL.